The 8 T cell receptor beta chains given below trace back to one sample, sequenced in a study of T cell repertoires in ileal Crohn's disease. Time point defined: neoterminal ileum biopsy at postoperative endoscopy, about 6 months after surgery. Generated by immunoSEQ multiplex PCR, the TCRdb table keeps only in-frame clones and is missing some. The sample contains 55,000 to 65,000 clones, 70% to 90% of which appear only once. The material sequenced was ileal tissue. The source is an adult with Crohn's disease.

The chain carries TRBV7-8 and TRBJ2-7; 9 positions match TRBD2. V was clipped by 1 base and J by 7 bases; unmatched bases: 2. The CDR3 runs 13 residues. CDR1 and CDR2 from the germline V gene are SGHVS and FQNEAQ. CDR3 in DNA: TGTGCCAGCAGCTTAGGACTAGCGGATGAGCAGTACTTC. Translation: CASSLGLADEQYF.

For the CDR3, the DNA is TGTGCCAGCAGCTTGGAGAACAGGGGAGTAACTGAAGCTTTCTTT. This gives the protein CASSLENRGVTEAFF. The J gene is TRBJ1-1, the V gene TRBV5-4, with 7 bases matching TRBD1. The J segment lost 5 bases and the V segment lost 0 bases, leaving 7 bases of the junction unmatched. This CDR3 is 15 amino acids long. Germline loops: CDR1 SGHNT, CDR2 YYREEE (reference sequence).

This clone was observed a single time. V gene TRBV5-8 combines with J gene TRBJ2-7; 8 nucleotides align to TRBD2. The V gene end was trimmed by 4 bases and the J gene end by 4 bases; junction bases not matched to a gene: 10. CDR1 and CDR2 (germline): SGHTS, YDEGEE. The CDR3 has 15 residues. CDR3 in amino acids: CASSEIAGPGYEQYF. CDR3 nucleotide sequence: TGTGCCAGCAGCGAGATAGCGGGGCCGGGATACGAGCAGTACTTC.

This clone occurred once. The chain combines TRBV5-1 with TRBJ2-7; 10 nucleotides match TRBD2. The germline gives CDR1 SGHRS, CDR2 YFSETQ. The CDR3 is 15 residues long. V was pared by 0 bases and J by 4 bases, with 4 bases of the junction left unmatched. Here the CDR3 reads CASSLEAGGGYEQYF. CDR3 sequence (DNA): TGCGCCAGCAGCTTGGAAGCGGGAGGGGGATACGAGCAGTACTTC.

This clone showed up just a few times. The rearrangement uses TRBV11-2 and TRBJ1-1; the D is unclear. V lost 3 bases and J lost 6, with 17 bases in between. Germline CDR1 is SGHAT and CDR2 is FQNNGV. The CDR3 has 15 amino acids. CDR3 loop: CASSLDSRAGAEAFF. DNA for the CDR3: TGTGCCAGCAGCTTGGACTCAAGGGCTGGGGCTGAAGCTTTCTTT.

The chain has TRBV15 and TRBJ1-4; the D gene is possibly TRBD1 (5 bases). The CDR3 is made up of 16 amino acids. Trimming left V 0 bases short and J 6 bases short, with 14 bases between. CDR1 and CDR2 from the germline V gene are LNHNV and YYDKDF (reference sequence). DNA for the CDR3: TGTGCCACCAGCAGAGATGGGGGGGGTTCGGATGAAAAACTGTTTTTT. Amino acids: CATSRDGGGSDEKLFF.

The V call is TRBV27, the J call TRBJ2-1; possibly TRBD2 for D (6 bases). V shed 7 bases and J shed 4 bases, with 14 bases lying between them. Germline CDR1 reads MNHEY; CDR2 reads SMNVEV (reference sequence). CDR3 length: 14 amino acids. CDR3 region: CASTSLGGYNEQFF. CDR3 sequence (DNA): TGTGCCAGCACTAGCCTGGGGGGATACAATGAGCAGTTCTTC.

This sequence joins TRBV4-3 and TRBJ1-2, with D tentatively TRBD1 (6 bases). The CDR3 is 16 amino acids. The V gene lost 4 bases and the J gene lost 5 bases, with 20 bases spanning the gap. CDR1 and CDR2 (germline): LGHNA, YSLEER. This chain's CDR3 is CASSPDGGAAGYGYTF. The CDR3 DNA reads TGCGCCAGCAGCCCCGATGGGGGCGCAGCGGGGTATGGCTACACCTTC.